This T cell receptor (beta chain) stems from a study of cytomegalovirus exposure and HLA in healthy donors. Study-wide results and limits: The study found most TCR sequences rare, yet found some public TCRs in many donors. TCR beta chains numbering some 160 were designated cytomegalovirus-associated. The tendency of first-cohort TCR clusters to co-occur in the 120 validation repertoires was identified by a subsequent analysis.

Points on this clone: Its antigen remains unknown.

Libraries were prepared by immunoSEQ multiplex PCR; TCRdb keeps only in-frame clonotypes and omits some of them. The sample records more than 95,000 clones, approximately 86% being singletons. V lost 6 bases, J lost 6 bases, and 8 bases stayed unmatched. Germline V gives CDR1 SGHAT, CDR2 FQNNGV. The CDR3 sequence is 16 residues long. The V and J genes are TRBV11-2 and TRBJ2-2, with 12 bases aligning to TRBD1. Sequences were obtained from PBMCs. The receptor comes from a man between 18 and 29 years old in good health and CMV-seropositive. CDR3 protein: CASRPRDRGLAGELFF. CDR3 DNA sequence: TGTGCCAGCAGACCCCGGGACAGGGGGCTCGCCGGGGAGCTGTTTTTT.